One sample yielded the 14 T cell receptor beta chains listed below, sequenced in a study of regulatory T cells in long-lasting Graves disease. Researchers made TCR beta libraries by using iRepertoire HTBI primers and running Arm-PCR on CDR3 regions. TCRdb itself ran the multiplex PCR reads through MiXCR, one entry per CDR3 protein. The sample has about 540,000 distinct CDR3 sequences, roughly 14% seen once. Documented time point: newly diagnosed GD, antithyroid drugs for less than 3 months. Researchers made the TCR library from RNA that was extracted from PBMCs. These data are also associated with another study on T cells in Graves' hyperthyroidism and ophthalmopathy.

Sequences were derived from peripheral blood mononuclear cells (PBMCs), sampled at new diagnosis, from a patient treated with antithyroid drugs. The receptors derive from a man aged 25 to 40 with Graves disease.

Ten or more counts support this clonotype. J is TRBJ2-7 and V is TRBV30; 9 nucleotides line up with TRBD2. Germline CDR1 reads GTSNPN; CDR2 reads SVGIG (reference sequence). The CDR3 runs to 14 residues. V lost 2 bases to trimming and J lost 3 bases; unmatched junction nucleotides: 5. The chain's CDR3 is CAWSTSSGVYEQYF. In DNA, the CDR3 is TGTGCCTGGAGTACCTCTAGCGGGGTCTACGAGCAGTACTTC.

This clonotype was detected a few times. The CDR3 is CSATGKGNNQPQHF. In DNA, the CDR3 is TGCAGTGCCACGGGAAAAGGGAACAATCAGCCCCAGCATTTT. The rearrangement uses TRBV20-1 and TRBJ1-5; the D is unclear. The CDR3 runs to 14 residues. Trimming stripped 6 bases from V and 3 bases from J, with 15 bases between. The germline CDR1 and CDR2 sequences are DFQATT and SNEGSKA (reference sequence).

This clonotype was recorded many times. The chain uses TRBV7-2 and TRBJ2-1; a weak D match, TRBD1 (5 bases). V was shortened by 5 bases and J by 9 bases, with 8 bases between the two germline ends. Germline loops: CDR1 SGHTA, CDR2 FQGNSA. The CDR3 length is 11 residues. CDR3 in amino acids: CASSGAIEQFF. The CDR3 nucleotides are TGTGCCAGCAGCGGGGCGATTGAGCAGTTCTTC. The full variable domain, completed using reference TRBV7-2 and TRBJ2-1, is GAGVSQSPSNKVTEKGKDVELRCDPISGHTALYWYRQSLGQGLEFLIYFQGNSAPDKSGLPSDRFSAERTGGSVSTLTIQRTQQEDSAVYLCASSGAIEQFFGPGTRLTVL.

The chain joins TRBV7-9 to TRBJ1-1, with a weak D call TRBD1 (6 bases). CDR3 length: 15 residues. Germline values: CDR1 SEHNR, CDR2 FQNEAQ (reference sequence). With 3 bases removed from V and 1 base from J, the gap between germline ends came to 12 bases. The DNA for the CDR3 is TGTGCCAGCAGCTTGCAGGGGACTACGAACACTGAAGCTTTCTTT. Protein product: CASSLQGTTNTEAFF. Combining the CDR3 with reference TRBV7-9 and TRBJ1-1 gives the whole variable domain DTGVSQNPRHKITKRGQNVTFRCDPISEHNRLYWYRQTLGQGPEFLTYFQNEAQLEKSRLLSDRFSAERPKGSFSTLEIQRTEQGDSAMYLCASSLQGTTNTEAFFGQGTRLTVV.

This clonotype was counted many times. The V call is TRBV7-2, the J call TRBJ2-7, with 8 nucleotides matching TRBD1. The germline V gene encodes CDR1 SGHTA and CDR2 FQGNSA. Losses at the gene ends were 2 bases for V and 5 bases for J; bases not matched to a gene: 5. The CDR3 contains 14 residues. CDR3 loop: CASSLRTGSDEQYF. CDR3 nucleotide sequence: TGTGCCAGCAGCTTAAGGACAGGGAGTGACGAGCAGTACTTC. Together with reference TRBV7-2 and TRBJ2-7, the CDR3 gives the full variable domain: GAGVSQSPSNKVTEKGKDVELRCDPISGHTALYWYRQSLGQGLEFLIYFQGNSAPDKSGLPSDRFSAERTGGSVSTLTIQRTQQEDSAVYLCASSLRTGSDEQYFGPGTRLTVT.

Many counts were recorded for this clonotype. The V and J genes are TRBV11-2 and TRBJ1-1, with D unresolved. The CDR3 is 13 amino acids. Trimming stripped 2 bases from V and 2 bases from J, with 6 bases between. Germline loops: CDR1 SGHAT, CDR2 FQNNGV. CDR3 residues: CASSLRANTEAFF. The CDR3 bases are TGTGCCAGCAGCTTAAGGGCCAACACTGAAGCTTTCTTT.

This clonotype was seen at least ten times. This chain joins TRBV20-1 and TRBJ2-1; 15 nucleotides agree with TRBD2. Germline CDR1 is DFQATT and CDR2 is SNEGSKA (reference sequence). The J segment lost 10 bases and the V segment lost 5 bases, leaving 3 bases of the junction unmatched. The CDR3 loop spans 13 amino acids. The CDR3 spells CSASGTSGGEQFF. CDR3 nucleotide sequence: TGCAGTGCTTCCGGGACTAGCGGGGGGGAGCAGTTCTTC.

This clonotype has at least ten counts. An end of the junction does not agree with germline; a read error may underlie this. This chain joins TRBV30 and TRBJ1-1; D gene unclear. Germline-derived CDR1 and CDR2 are GTSNPN and SVGIG (reference sequence). CDR3 length: 11 residues. In nucleotides, the CDR3 is TGTGCCGGGTTCGGGAACACTGAGGCTTTCTTT. As protein: CAGFGNTEAFF.

This clonotype was seen more than once but under ten times. CDR3 nucleotides: TGTGCCAGCAGCTTACAGACAGTCATGAACACTGAAGCTTTCTTT. Its translation: CASSLQTVMNTEAFF. V usage is TRBV7-3 and J usage is TRBJ1-1; D is perhaps TRBD1 (5 bases). Trimming took off 2 bases at V and 0 bases at J, with 10 bases between the two ends. This CDR3 is 15 amino acids long. The germline V gene encodes CDR1 SGHTA and CDR2 FQGTGA.

This clonotype was counted a few times. The chain uses TRBV9 and TRBJ2-1; 11 bases match TRBD2. The CDR3 is 16 amino acids. Germline V CDR1 and CDR2: SGDLS, YYNGEE. The trim removed 4 bases at V and 4 bases at J, leaving 7 bases unmatched. As DNA, the CDR3 is TGTGCCAGCAGCACAACCGGGACTAGCGGATACAATGAGCAGTTCTTC. Its protein is CASSTTGTSGYNEQFF.

V gene TRBV18 combines with J gene TRBJ2-7, with 10 bases that match TRBD1. The CDR3 runs to 16 residues. V was pared by 4 bases and J by 0 bases, with 6 bases of the junction left unmatched. CDR1 is KGHSH, CDR2 LQKENI, per germline. The CDR3 bases are TGTGCCAGCTCACAAACGGGACAGGGGTCCTCCTACGAGCAGTACTTC. Its protein product is CASSQTGQGSSYEQYF.

This clonotype was seen many times. The V call is TRBV30, the J call TRBJ1-1; D perhaps matches TRBD1 (5 bases). Trimming left V 4 bases short and J 4 bases short, with 10 bases between. There are 12 residues in the CDR3. The germline V gene encodes CDR1 GTSNPN and CDR2 SVGIG (reference sequence). As DNA, the CDR3 is TGTGCCTGGACCGCGGGGACCACTGAAGCTTTCTTT. This codes for CAWTAGTTEAFF.

This rearrangement joins TRBV7-9 to TRBJ2-2; a weak D match, TRBD2 (6 bases). V lost 1 base to trimming and J lost 3 bases, with 18 bases between them. Germline V gene sequence: CDR1 SEHNR, CDR2 FQNEAQ (reference sequence). The CDR3 totals 18 residues. The CDR3: CASSLGGERRIYTGELFF. The CDR3 DNA follows: TGTGCCAGCAGCTTAGGGGGGGAACGGAGGATATACACCGGGGAGCTGTTTTTT.

This clonotype has at least ten counts. The chain recombines TRBV7-9 with TRBJ1-4; TRBD1 matches at 10 bases. V lost 5 bases and J lost 8; bases outside the gene matches: 11. Germline V gene data show CDR1 as SEHNR and CDR2 as FQNEAQ (reference sequence). The CDR3 totals 16 residues. The CDR3 DNA sequence: TGTGCCAGCAGCCCCGACTGGACAGGGGGAAGGGAAAAACTGTTTTTT. Its translation is CASSPDWTGGREKLFF.